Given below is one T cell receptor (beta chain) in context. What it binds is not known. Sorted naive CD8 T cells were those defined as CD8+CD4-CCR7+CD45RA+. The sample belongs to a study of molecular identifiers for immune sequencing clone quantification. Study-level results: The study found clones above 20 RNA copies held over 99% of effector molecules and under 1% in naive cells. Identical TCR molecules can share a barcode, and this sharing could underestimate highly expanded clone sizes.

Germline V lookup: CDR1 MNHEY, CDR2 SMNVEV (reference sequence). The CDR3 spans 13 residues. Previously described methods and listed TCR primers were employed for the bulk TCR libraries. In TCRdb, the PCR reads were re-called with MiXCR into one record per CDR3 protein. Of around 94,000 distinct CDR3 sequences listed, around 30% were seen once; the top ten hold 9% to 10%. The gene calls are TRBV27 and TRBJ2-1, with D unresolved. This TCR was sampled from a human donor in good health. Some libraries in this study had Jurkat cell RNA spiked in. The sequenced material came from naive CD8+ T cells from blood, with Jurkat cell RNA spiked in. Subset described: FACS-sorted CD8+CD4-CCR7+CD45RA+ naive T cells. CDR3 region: CSVADQTYNEQFF. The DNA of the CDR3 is TGTTCCGTGGCGGATCAGACCTACAATGAGCAGTTCTTC.